This T cell receptor (beta chain) was retrieved from a study of cytomegalovirus exposure and HLA in healthy donors. Trimming at V came to 7 bases and at J to 5 bases, leaving 5 bases not matched to a gene. This CDR3 is 12 amino acids long. The V gene's germline CDR1 is SQVTM and CDR2 ANQGSEA. 13 Jbeta primers and 60 Vbeta primers were used for the PCR. Here immunoSEQ multiplex PCR was the method, and the copy in TCRdb shows in-frame clones only, minus some. The table for this sample gives roughly 34,000 clones. This TCR derives from a man aged 35-49 years in good health and CMV-seronegative. The specimen was PBMCs. The chain combines TRBV29-1 with TRBJ2-1; 7 nucleotides align to TRBD2. CDR3 bases: TGCAGCGGCCCTGGGACTAACAATGAGCAGTTCTTC. Amino acids: CSGPGTNNEQFF.